One and the same sample provided the 26 T cell receptor beta chains below, sequenced in a study of CD8+ T cells in alopecia areata. In each case, RNA was isolated and then reverse transcribed into cDNA as the sequencing template. This table comes from immunoSEQ multiplex PCR, and its TCRdb copy is limited to in-frame clones, with some not included. The sample contains more than 200,000 clones, 65% to 70% of which appear only once. Here the sequenced sample was CD4+ T cells sorted from blood, taken at week 0. The source of these receptors is a human donor with alopecia areata.

The V gene is TRBV30, the J gene TRBJ1-5, with D maybe TRBD1 (5 bases). CDR3 length equals 18 residues. CDR1 is GTSNPN and CDR2 is SVGIG in the germline V gene (reference sequence). V shed 0 bases and J shed 7 bases, with 25 bases lying between them. The CDR3 region is CAWSVPGPSQVNQQPQHF. In DNA form, the CDR3 reads TGTGCCTGGAGTGTACCGGGACCCAGCCAGGTTAATCAGCAGCCCCAGCATTTT.

The table lists this clone with a few counts. The chain uses TRBV29-1 and TRBJ2-2; the D is unclear. The V gene lost 4 bases and the J gene lost 2 bases, with 8 bases spanning the gap. The CDR3 contains 13 residues. The V gene's germline CDR1 is SQVTM and CDR2 ANQGSEA. Written as DNA, the CDR3 is TGCAGCGTTGCTAGGGTAAACACCGGGGAGCTGTTTTTT. Translating gives CSVARVNTGELFF.

This clone has just a few counts. The chain employs TRBV30 and TRBJ2-4; D remains ambiguous. Germline V lookup: CDR1 GTSNPN, CDR2 SVGIG (reference sequence). The CDR3 has 13 amino acids. Between the trimmed V and J ends, which lost 3 bases and 4 bases, there was a span of 10 bases. The CDR3 loop is CAWRAFGKNIQYF. The CDR3 DNA is TGTGCCTGGAGAGCCTTCGGTAAAAACATTCAGTACTTC.

The chain uses TRBV15 and TRBJ2-5; 11 bases agree with TRBD2. Germline trimming cut 4 bases from V and 5 bases from J; bases unmatched to any gene: 6. The CDR3 is made up of 15 amino acids. Germline values: CDR1 LNHNV, CDR2 YYDKDF (reference sequence). The CDR3 loop reads CATSIRLAGMETQYF. CDR3 coding DNA: TGTGCCACCAGCATAAGACTAGCGGGGATGGAGACCCAGTACTTC.

The V and J genes are TRBV9 and TRBJ1-1; D might be TRBD1 (6 bases). The germline gives CDR1 SGDLS, CDR2 YYNGEE. Trimming pared 4 bases from V and 5 bases from J, leaving 15 bases between. The CDR3 loop spans 14 amino acids. For the CDR3, the DNA is TGTGCCAGCAGCCCCCGGGACATCCTGACTGAAGCTTTCTTT. Protein: CASSPRDILTEAFF.

In this sample, this clone turned up a few times. J is TRBJ1-5 and V is TRBV29-1, with D perhaps matching TRBD1 (5 bases). Trimming removed 4 bases at V and 11 bases at J, with 21 bases between. The CDR3 is 14 amino acids. In germline, CDR1 is SQVTM, CDR2 ANQGSEA. In nucleotides, the CDR3 is TGCAGCGTTGTGTCAGGGCCACCAAAAATGTCCCAGCATTTT. This gives the protein CSVVSGPPKMSQHF.

This clone has only a few counts. The rearrangement links TRBV5-1 to TRBJ2-7; D is ambiguous. This CDR3 comprises 13 residues. In germline, CDR1 is SGHRS, CDR2 YFSETQ. V dropped 0 bases and J dropped 3 bases, with 7 bases sitting between them. The CDR3 region has the DNA TGCGCCAGCAGCTTGGGACCGCACTACGAGCAGTACTTC. It translates to CASSLGPHYEQYF. The full variable domain, rest sourced from reference TRBV5-1 and TRBJ2-7, is KAGVTQTPRYLIKTRGQQVTLSCSPISGHRSVSWYQQTPGQGLQFLFEYFSETQRNKGNFPGRFSGRQFSNSRSEMNVSTLELGDSALYLCASSLGPHYEQYFGPGTRLTVT.

The gene calls are TRBV30 and TRBJ2-1; D is undetermined. Trimming cost V 0 bases and J 8 bases, with 11 bases left between them. The CDR3 runs 13 residues. Germline V gene lookup returns CDR1 GTSNPN and CDR2 SVGIG (reference sequence). In nucleotides, the CDR3 is TGTGCCTGGAGTGTAGCTAGTACTCATGAGCAGTTCTTC. Protein product: CAWSVASTHEQFF. Variable domain in full (rest from reference TRBV30 and TRBJ2-1): SQTIHQWPATLVQPVGSPLSLECTVEGTSNPNLYWYRQAAGRGLQLLFYSVGIGQISSEVPQNLSASRPQDRQFILSSKKLLLSDSGFYLCAWSVASTHEQFFGPGTRLTVL.

V is TRBV9 and J is TRBJ1-5, with D unresolved. Germline CDR1 and CDR2: SGDLS and YYNGEE. The CDR3 totals 13 residues. Trimming shortened V by 0 bases and J by 6 bases, and 7 bases separated the two germline ends. The CDR3 is CASSVERVQPQHF. As DNA, the CDR3 is TGTGCCAGCAGCGTAGAAAGGGTTCAGCCCCAGCATTTT. Variable domain in full (rest from reference TRBV9 and TRBJ1-5): DSGVTQTPKHLITATGQRVTLRCSPRSGDLSVYWYQQSLDQGLQFLIQYYNGEERAKGNILERFSAQQFPDLHSELNLSSLELGDSALYFCASSVERVQPQHFGDGTRLSIL.

V usage is TRBV6-5 and J usage is TRBJ2-7; D uncertain. V lost 6 bases and J 1 base, leaving 16 bases between the germline ends. Germline V lookup: CDR1 MNHEY, CDR2 SVGAGI. The CDR3 extends over 15 amino acids. The CDR3 nucleotides are TGTGCCAGCAGGCTGGGGAACTTAGGGTCCTACGAGCAGTACTTC. Amino acid sequence: CASRLGNLGSYEQYF.

The V and J genes are TRBV30 and TRBJ2-7, with a possible D match to TRBD1 (6 bases). CDR3 length: 15 amino acids. Trimming took 3 bases from V and 2 from J, leaving 17 bases between them. The germline V gene encodes CDR1 GTSNPN and CDR2 SVGIG (reference sequence). The CDR3: CAWSPTGNVPYEQYF. The CDR3 bases are TGTGCCTGGAGCCCAACAGGGAATGTACCCTACGAGCAGTACTTC.

The chain uses TRBV7-2 and TRBJ2-3; D is unresolved. V dropped 5 bases and J dropped 4 bases, with 7 bases sitting between them. Germline-derived CDR1 and CDR2 are SGHTA and FQGNSA. The CDR3 contains 12 residues. CDR3 DNA sequence: TGTGCCAGCAGCCTTTGGGCAGATACGCAGTATTTT. Its translation: CASSLWADTQYF.

About this clone itself: Different DNA sequences within this sample yield the same CDR3. The J gene is TRBJ1-1, the V gene TRBV7-9; unclear D gene. V was pared by 3 bases and J by 2 bases, with 4 bases between. This CDR3 is 12 amino acids long. Germline V gene data show CDR1 as SEHNR and CDR2 as FQNEAQ (reference sequence). CDR3 DNA sequence: TGTGCCAGCAGCTTCGTTAACACTGAAGCTTTCTTT. Amino acids: CASSFVNTEAFF.

The chain joins TRBV2 to TRBJ2-1; D unclear. Trimming took off 2 bases at V and 14 bases at J, with 10 bases between the two ends. Germline V CDR1 and CDR2: SNHLY, FYNNEI. The CDR3 has 11 residues. This CDR3 is CASSEFGIEFF. Written as DNA, the CDR3 is TGTGCCAGCAGTGAATTTGGGATCGAGTTCTTC.

The chain recombines TRBV15 with TRBJ2-7; possibly TRBD1 for D (8 bases). Per the germline V gene, CDR1 is LNHNV and CDR2 is YYDKDF (reference sequence). Trimming took 1 base from V and 3 from J, leaving 16 bases between them. The length of the CDR3 is 16 residues. The CDR3: CATSRAGTGGVYEQYF. CDR3 bases: TGTGCCACCAGCAGAGCGGGAACAGGGGGGGTCTACGAGCAGTACTTC.

This clone was counted between two and nine times. This sequence joins TRBV27 and TRBJ1-5; the D is unclear. Trimming stripped 6 bases from V and 3 bases from J, with 12 bases between. CDR1 is MNHEY, CDR2 SMNVEV, per germline (reference sequence). The CDR3 consists of 14 residues. Here the CDR3 reads CASSSFPSNQPQHF. The CDR3 bases are TGTGCCAGCAGCTCCTTCCCTTCCAATCAGCCCCAGCATTTT.

The rearrangement links TRBV5-1 to TRBJ2-6; the D gene is possibly TRBD1 (6 bases). This CDR3 contains 16 residues. The V end lost 4 bases, the J end lost 4 bases, and 15 bases lay between the germline ends. The V gene's germline CDR1 is SGHRS and CDR2 YFSETQ. CDR3 bases: TGCGCCAGCAGCGCCCCCCAGGGGTACGGGGCCAACGTCCTGACTTTC. It codes for CASSAPQGYGANVLTF.

This chain connects TRBV2 to TRBJ1-2; D is unresolved. The CDR3 is 13 amino acids. V was pared by 3 bases and J by 8 bases, with 13 bases between. CDR1 is SNHLY and CDR2 is FYNNEI in the germline V gene. The CDR3 spells CASSDDSISGYTF. In DNA form, the CDR3 reads TGTGCCAGCAGTGACGACTCGATCTCAGGCTACACCTTC.

The rearrangement joins TRBV29-1 to TRBJ1-1; no clear D gene. CDR3 length: 12 residues. Germline CDR1 SQVTM, CDR2 ANQGSEA. V was trimmed by 3 bases and J by 10 bases, leaving 15 bases between them. CDR3 residues: CSVDPETVRAFF. CDR3 bases: TGCAGCGTTGATCCCGAAACGGTGAGAGCTTTCTTT.

The sample holds a few counts of this clone. The chain carries TRBV25-1 and TRBJ2-1; 7 nucleotides agree with TRBD1. The CDR3 is made up of 13 amino acids. Germline V CDR1 and CDR2: MGHDK, SYGVNS. Unmatched junction bases numbered 13, after V lost 8 bases and J lost 12 bases. The CDR3 loop reads CASGSSTGMTQFF. CDR3 sequence (DNA): TGTGCCAGCGGCAGCTCGACAGGGATGACGCAGTTCTTC.

This clone has more than one count but fewer than ten. The genes are TRBV4-2 and TRBJ2-6; D is uncertain. Germline lookup yields CDR1 LGHNA and CDR2 YNFKEQ. Trimming pared 1 base from V and 1 base from J, leaving 2 bases between. The length of the CDR3 is 14 residues. The CDR3 bases are TGTGCCAGCAGCCAAGTTTCTGGGGCCAACGTCCTGACTTTC. Residues: CASSQVSGANVLTF.

This clone was found once. This chain connects TRBV5-1 to TRBJ2-1; TRBD2 matches at 8 bases. The length of the CDR3 is 16 residues. With V trimmed by 0 bases and J by 5 bases, 7 bases remained unmatched. CDR1 is SGHRS and CDR2 is YFSETQ in the germline V gene. For the CDR3, the DNA is TGCGCCAGCAGCTTGGGGGTGACTAGCGCTAACAATGAGCAGTTCTTC. As protein: CASSLGVTSANNEQFF.

V gene TRBV27 combines with J gene TRBJ2-5; 12 positions match TRBD2. The CDR3 sequence is 14 residues long. V lost 6 bases, J lost 10 bases, and 9 bases stayed unmatched. CDR1 and CDR2 (germline): MNHEY, SMNVEV (reference sequence). The CDR3 DNA sequence: TGTGCCAGCAGAGACCTAGCGGGGGGGCTTGGCCAGTACTTC. Translated, it gives CASRDLAGGLGQYF.

CDR3 nucleotides: TGTGCCAGCAGTGAGCCATCAAGCCGGGAGACCCAGTACTTC. Amino acid sequence: CASSEPSSRETQYF. V and J are TRBV25-1 and TRBJ2-5; D is uncertain. CDR1 is MGHDK, CDR2 SYGVNS, per germline. The V gene lost 3 bases and the J gene lost 5 bases, with 13 bases spanning the gap. This CDR3 region has 14 residues.

CDR3 amino acids: CAWSRSGAETQYF. CDR3 DNA sequence: TGTGCCTGGAGTCGGAGCGGGGCGGAGACCCAGTACTTC. The gene calls are TRBV30 and TRBJ2-5, with 7 bases that match TRBD2. The CDR3 spans 13 residues. Per germline, CDR1 GTSNPN and CDR2 SVGIG (reference sequence). V dropped 2 bases and J dropped 5; count of bases not matched to a gene: 5. Together with reference TRBV30 and TRBJ2-5, the CDR3 gives the full variable domain: SQTIHQWPATLVQPVGSPLSLECTVEGTSNPNLYWYRQAAGRGLQLLFYSVGIGQISSEVPQNLSASRPQDRQFILSSKKLLLSDSGFYLCAWSRSGAETQYFGPGTRLLVL.

The rearrangement uses TRBV30 and TRBJ2-1, with 8 bases that match TRBD2. There are 17 residues in the CDR3. Looked up from germline, CDR1 is GTSNPN and CDR2 is SVGIG (reference sequence). Trimming took 2 bases from V and 1 from J; bases not matched to a gene: 10. The CDR3: CAWSRDRSGGSYNEQFF. As DNA, the CDR3 is TGTGCCTGGAGTAGAGACAGGAGCGGGGGTTCCTACAATGAGCAGTTCTTC.